The next 19 T cell receptor beta chains were all read from a single sample in a study of blood T cell repertoires in COVID-19 (TCRdb year 2020). The library came from the immunoSEQ multiplex PCR assay. TCRdb provides this immuneACCESS table in a form limited to in-frame rearrangements. Some clones are lacking; in checked studies, under half of them reflect an unresolved V gene, and why the rest are absent is not known. The sample records 160,000 or so clones, roughly 80% of which are singletons. Clones ranked in the top ten supply roughly 7.3% of the sample. The specimen sequenced was PBMCs or T cells enriched from blood (not recorded which). The receptors originated from a woman between 45 and 65 years old who had recovered from COVID-19.

The chain joins TRBV6-5 to TRBJ1-5; TRBD1 agrees at 8 bases. Looked up from germline, CDR1 is MNHEY and CDR2 is SVGAGI. V lost 10 bases to trimming and J lost 6 bases; unmatched junction nucleotides: 5. CDR3 length: 12 amino acids. The chain's CDR3 is CATGQGGQPQHF. The DNA of the CDR3 is TGTGCCACCGGACAGGGTGGTCAGCCCCAGCATTTT.

V usage is TRBV11-2 and J usage is TRBJ1-4; tentative D call: TRBD1 (5 bases). CDR3 length equals 13 residues. Germline CDR1 and CDR2: SGHAT and FQNNGV. The V gene lost 5 bases and the J gene lost 5 bases, with 9 bases spanning the gap. The CDR3 sequence: CASSEAGNEKLFF. In nucleotides, the CDR3 is TGTGCCAGCAGCGAAGCAGGGAATGAAAAACTGTTTTTT.

CDR3 DNA sequence: TGCGCCAGCAGCCACCTGGGACAGGGTTACAACACCATATATTTT. Protein: CASSHLGQGYNTIYF. This chain connects TRBV4-3 to TRBJ1-3; 9 nucleotides align to TRBD1. Germline V gene sequence: CDR1 LGHNA, CDR2 YSLEER. The CDR3 is 15 amino acids. The V segment lost 3 bases and the J segment 7 bases; nucleotides outside the gene matches: 7.

The chain uses TRBV2 and TRBJ2-7; D unclear. Between the trimmed V and J ends, which lost 6 bases and 3 bases, there was a span of 6 bases. The CDR3 contains 11 residues. The germline gives CDR1 SNHLY, CDR2 FYNNEI. This chain's CDR3 is CASSLSYEQYF. Written as DNA, the CDR3 is TGTGCCAGCAGCCTTAGCTACGAGCAGTACTTC. Filled out from reference TRBV2 and TRBJ2-7, the complete variable domain reads EPEVTQTPSHQVTQMGQEVILRCVPISNHLYFYWYRQILGQKVEFLVSFYNNEISEKSEIFDDQFSVERPDGSNFTLKIRSTKLEDSAMYFCASSLSYEQYFGPGTRLTVT.

This chain connects TRBV7-2 to TRBJ2-2, with 8 nucleotides matching TRBD1. V lost 3 bases to trimming and J lost 6 bases; unmatched junction nucleotides: 6. CDR1 is SGHTA and CDR2 is FQGNSA in the germline V gene. The CDR3 loop spans 15 amino acids. The CDR3 loop reads CASSFPDRVSGELFF. CDR3 DNA: TGTGCCAGCAGCTTTCCGGACAGGGTCTCCGGGGAGCTGTTTTTT.

This clone appeared once. The chain is built from TRBV10-3 and TRBJ2-5; 7 bases match TRBD2. The CDR3 contains 15 residues. Looked up from germline, CDR1 is ENHRY and CDR2 is SYGVKD. Losses at the gene ends were 5 bases for V and 5 bases for J; bases not matched to a gene: 11. DNA for the CDR3: TGTGCCATCAGTTCGGGGGGTGGGGCAATCGAGACCCAGTACTTC. It yields the protein CAISSGGGAIETQYF.

The DNA for the CDR3 is TGCGCCAGCAGCCTCGACGCAGGTGAAGGTTCACCCCTCCACTTT. It yields the protein CASSLDAGEGSPLHF. The chain couples TRBV4-3 to TRBJ1-6; D not certain. V gave up 4 bases and J gave up 9 bases, with 16 bases separating them. The CDR3 has 15 amino acids. Germline assignment: CDR1 LGHNA and CDR2 YSLEER.

This clone appeared once. The chain recombines TRBV7-3 with TRBJ1-2; 7 nucleotides agree with TRBD1. From germline, CDR1 is SGHTA and CDR2 FQGTGA. The CDR3 runs to 13 residues. V shed 2 bases, J shed 8 bases, and the junction held 5 bases outside the gene matches. CDR3 nucleotide sequence: TGTGCCAGCAGCTTAGGGAACAGGGGAGGCTACACCTTC. It codes for CASSLGNRGGYTF.

The chain is built from TRBV6-5 and TRBJ1-2; 10 bases agree with TRBD1. V shed 6 bases, J shed 5 bases, and the junction held 6 bases outside the gene matches. The CDR3 has 14 amino acids. The V gene's germline CDR1 is MNHEY and CDR2 SVGAGI. The CDR3 DNA is TGTGCCAGCAGCGGGACAGGGGTTCGTTATGGCTACACCTTC. Translation gives CASSGTGVRYGYTF.

V usage is TRBV5-6 and J usage is TRBJ2-7, with 8 bases matching TRBD2. This CDR3 contains 15 residues. With 1 base clipped from V and 3 bases from J, the junction kept 6 bases outside the gene matches. Per the germline V gene, CDR1 is SGHDT and CDR2 is YYEEEE. The CDR3 is CASSLILAGIYEQYF. In DNA form, the CDR3 reads TGTGCCAGCAGCTTGATCCTAGCGGGTATCTACGAGCAGTACTTC. The whole variable domain, filled in from reference TRBV5-6 and TRBJ2-7, reads DAGVTQSPTHLIKTRGQQVTLRCSPKSGHDTVSWYQQALGQGPQFIFQYYEEEERQRGNFPDRFSGHQFPNYSSELNVNALLLGDSALYLCASSLILAGIYEQYFGPGTRLTVT.

DNA of the CDR3: TGTGCCAGTAGACCTCAAGGACTTCCGAACACTGAAGCTTTCTTT. The encoded protein is CASRPQGLPNTEAFF. The J gene is TRBJ1-1, the V gene TRBV19; D is unclear. V lost 6 bases and J 1 base, leaving 15 bases between the germline ends. This CDR3 region has 15 residues. CDR1 and CDR2 from the germline V gene are LNHDA and SQIVND (reference sequence).

The rearrangement links TRBV7-3 to TRBJ2-7, with 12 bases that match TRBD2. Per germline, CDR1 SGHTA and CDR2 FQGTGA. V shed 4 bases, J shed 8 bases, and the junction held 6 bases outside the gene matches. The CDR3 sequence is 14 residues long. The CDR3 sequence is CASSSSGRAGKQYF. CDR3 sequence (DNA): TGTGCCAGCAGCTCTAGCGGGAGGGCAGGGAAGCAGTACTTC.

The rearrangement uses TRBV19 and TRBJ1-1; D may be TRBD1 (5 bases). CDR1 is LNHDA and CDR2 is SQIVND in the germline V gene (reference sequence). This CDR3 region has 13 residues. Trimming took 11 bases from V and 3 from J, leaving 16 bases between them. The CDR3 DNA reads as TGTGCCGTCAATCATGGGGGGGACACTGAAGCTTTCTTT. Translated: CAVNHGGDTEAFF.

This clone was picked up one time. V usage is TRBV6-5 and J usage is TRBJ1-4, with D unclear. Trimming stripped 7 bases from V and 0 bases from J, with 12 bases between. CDR3 length equals 15 residues. Germline CDR1 is MNHEY and CDR2 is SVGAGI. CDR3 protein: CASTRREATNEKLFF. CDR3 DNA sequence: TGTGCCAGCACCCGGAGGGAAGCAACTAATGAAAAACTGTTTTTT.

The chain links TRBV5-1 to TRBJ2-5; D is ambiguous. This CDR3 has 12 amino acids. V was pared by 0 bases and J by 5 bases, with 5 bases between. Germline CDR1 is SGHRS and CDR2 is YFSETQ. The CDR3: CASSLGAETQYF. CDR3 bases: TGCGCCAGCAGCTTGGGGGCTGAGACCCAGTACTTC.

The V call is TRBV18, the J call TRBJ2-2; no reliable D call. The CDR3 has 14 amino acids. Trimming shortened V by 3 bases and J by 7 bases, and 12 bases separated the two germline ends. Germline V lookup: CDR1 KGHSH, CDR2 LQKENI. Here the CDR3 DNA reads TGTGCCAGCTCACCGGGCCGATCGGTCGGGGAGCTGTTTTTT. Its protein product is CASSPGRSVGELFF.

The V call is TRBV7-8, the J call TRBJ1-3; D is perhaps TRBD1 (6 bases). Trimming left V 4 bases short and J 4 bases short, with 11 bases between. The CDR3 loop spans 14 amino acids. Germline assignment: CDR1 SGHVS and CDR2 FQNEAQ. The CDR3 here is CASSSSDRGNTIYF. The CDR3 nucleotides are TGTGCCAGCAGCTCCTCTGACAGGGGAAACACCATATATTTT.

This rearrangement joins TRBV28 to TRBJ1-2, with TRBD1 matching over 8 bases. J lost 5 bases, V lost 4 bases, and 6 bases had no gene match. Germline V gives CDR1 MDHEN, CDR2 SYDVKM. The length of the CDR3 is 14 residues. The chain's CDR3 is CASSSFRTGYGYTF. The CDR3, as DNA: TGTGCCAGCAGTTCCTTCAGGACAGGGTATGGCTACACCTTC.

The chain carries TRBV11-3 and TRBJ1-4; 9 bases agree with TRBD1. With 8 bases clipped from V and 4 bases from J, the junction kept 5 bases outside the gene matches. The CDR3 has 14 amino acids. CDR1 and CDR2 from the germline V gene are SGHNT and YENEEA. Here the CDR3 reads CASGTGSDNEKLFF. The CDR3 nucleotides read TGTGCCAGCGGGACAGGGAGTGATAATGAAAAACTGTTTTTT.